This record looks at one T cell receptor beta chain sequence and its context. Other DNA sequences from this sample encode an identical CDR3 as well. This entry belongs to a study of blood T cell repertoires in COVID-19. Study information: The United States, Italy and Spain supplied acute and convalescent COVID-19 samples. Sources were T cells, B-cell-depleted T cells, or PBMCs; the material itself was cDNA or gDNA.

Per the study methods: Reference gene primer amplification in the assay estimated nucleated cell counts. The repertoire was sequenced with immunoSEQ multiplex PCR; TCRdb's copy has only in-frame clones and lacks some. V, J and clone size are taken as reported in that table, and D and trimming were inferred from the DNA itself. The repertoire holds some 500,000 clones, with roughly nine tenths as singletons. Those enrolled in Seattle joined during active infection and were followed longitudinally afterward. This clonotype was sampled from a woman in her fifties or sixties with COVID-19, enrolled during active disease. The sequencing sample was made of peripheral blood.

The CDR3: CASSLGQGNEKLFF. CDR3 nucleotide sequence: TGTGCCAGCAGCTTAGGGCAGGGTAATGAAAAACTGTTTTTT. This rearrangement joins TRBV11-2 to TRBJ1-4; D possibly corresponds to TRBD1 (5 bases). Trimming stripped 1 base from V and 4 bases from J, with 7 bases between. The CDR3 contains 14 residues. In germline, CDR1 is SGHAT, CDR2 FQNNGV.